These 18 T cell receptor beta chains were all obtained from the same sample, sequenced in a study of blood T cell repertoires in COVID-19. Assay used: immunoSEQ multiplex PCR; TCRdb lists only in-frame clones, some missing. The sample includes about 49,000 clones, approximately 86% seen only once; the top ten take 5%. The specimen sequenced was peripheral blood. These receptors were collected from a man aged 40-49 years with active COVID-19.

The rearrangement joins TRBV6-1 to TRBJ1-2; D is possibly TRBD1 (5 bases). V lost 2 bases, J lost 4 bases, and 14 bases lay in between. In germline, CDR1 is MNHNS, CDR2 SASEGT. The CDR3 consists of 15 residues. Here the CDR3 reads CASSESVGVGYGYTF. CDR3 sequence (DNA): TGTGCCAGCAGTGAATCGGTAGGGGTCGGCTATGGCTACACCTTC.

The chain is built from TRBV11-2 and TRBJ1-2, with D possibly TRBD1 on 5 matching bases. The V end lost 0 bases, the J end lost 8 bases, and 13 bases lay between the germline ends. The CDR3 extends over 14 amino acids. Germline CDR1 is SGHAT and CDR2 is FQNNGV. CDR3 DNA sequence: TGTGCCAGCAGCTTAGAATATCAGGGTTCGGGCTACACCTTC. Residues: CASSLEYQGSGYTF.

The chain couples TRBV10-3 to TRBJ2-1, with 7 bases that match TRBD1. CDR1 ENHRY and CDR2 SYGVKD come from the germline V gene. The CDR3 sequence is 14 residues long. Trimming removed 2 bases from V and 9 bases from J; junction bases left unmatched: 7. CDR3 sequence reads: CAISEPRQGGEQFF. The CDR3 nucleotides are TGTGCCATCAGTGAGCCCCGACAGGGTGGTGAGCAGTTCTTC.

The chain joins TRBV19 to TRBJ2-2, with D perhaps TRBD1 (5 bases). V dropped 1 base and J dropped 5 bases, with 11 bases sitting between them. CDR1 and CDR2 (germline): LNHDA, SQIVND (reference sequence). CDR3 length: 15 amino acids. The CDR3 sequence is CASSIVSGWTGELFF. DNA of the CDR3: TGTGCCAGTAGTATAGTCTCAGGGTGGACCGGGGAGCTGTTTTTT.

By its share, this clone is medium-sized. Different DNA sequences within this sample yield the same CDR3. This chain joins TRBV5-4 and TRBJ1-5; 10 bases map to TRBD1. V was clipped by 3 bases and J by 7 bases; unmatched bases: 4. The CDR3 length is 14 residues. CDR1 is SGHNT and CDR2 is YYREEE in the germline V gene (reference sequence). CDR3 in amino acids: CASSSDRGQQPQHF. CDR3 sequence (DNA): TGTGCCAGCAGCTCCGACAGGGGGCAACAGCCCCAGCATTTT.

The V and J genes are TRBV15 and TRBJ2-5; D unresolved. The CDR3 is made up of 13 amino acids. The germline CDR1 and CDR2 sequences are LNHNV and YYDKDF (reference sequence). The V end lost 0 bases, the J end lost 3 bases, and 5 bases lay between the germline ends. CDR3: CATSREQKETQYF. CDR3 sequence (DNA): TGTGCCACCAGCAGAGAGCAGAAAGAGACCCAGTACTTC.

The CDR3 protein is CAWSVGDYYGYTF. The CDR3 DNA reads as TGTGCCTGGAGTGTAGGGGACTACTATGGCTACACCTTC. The chain uses TRBV30 and TRBJ1-2; tentatively, D is TRBD1 (5 bases). This CDR3 comprises 13 residues. CDR1 and CDR2 (germline): GTSNPN, SVGIG (reference sequence). With 0 bases removed from V and 3 bases from J, the gap between germline ends came to 8 bases. Full variable domain (missing parts from reference TRBV30 and TRBJ1-2): SQTIHQWPATLVQPVGSPLSLECTVEGTSNPNLYWYRQAAGRGLQLLFYSVGIGQISSEVPQNLSASRPQDRQFILSSKKLLLSDSGFYLCAWSVGDYYGYTFGSGTRLTVV.

The V gene is TRBV10-3, the J gene TRBJ2-7, with 7 bases fitting TRBD2. J lost 3 bases, V lost 5 bases, and 1 base had no gene match. CDR1 and CDR2 from the germline V gene are ENHRY and SYGVKD. The CDR3 consists of 12 residues. For the CDR3, the DNA is TGTGCCATCAGTCGCGGGGGCTACGAGCAGTACTTC. This gives the protein CAISRGGYEQYF.

The rearrangement joins TRBV3-1 (or the pseudogene TRBV3-2) to TRBJ2-5; D unclear. Trimming cost V 0 bases and J 4 bases, with 9 bases left between them. From germline, CDR1 is LGHDT and CDR2 YNNKEL (reference sequence). This CDR3 comprises 14 residues. CDR3 coding DNA: TGTGCCAGCAGCCAAGACGCGGAACCAGAGACCCAGTACTTC. This sequence encodes CASSQDAEPETQYF.

This clone was observed a single time. The chain links TRBV24-1 to TRBJ2-3; 7 bases are a match to TRBD2. Unmatched junction bases numbered 5, after V lost 9 bases and J lost 0 bases. This CDR3 contains 14 residues. The V gene's germline CDR1 is KGHDR and CDR2 SFDVKD. DNA of the CDR3: TGTGCCACCGGGAGGGGCCTTAGCACAGATACGCAGTATTTT. This gives the protein CATGRGLSTDTQYF.

In regard to this clone: This same CDR3 is encoded by further DNA sequences in the sample. The DNA for the CDR3 is TGTGCTAGTGGTTTGGGCGGGGGCACCGGGGAGCTGTTTTTT. Translation: CASGLGGGTGELFF. This sequence joins TRBV12-5 and TRBJ2-2; 7 nucleotides line up with TRBD2. The CDR3 is 14 residues long. Germline V gives CDR1 LGHNT, CDR2 FRNRAP. V trimming: 1 base; J trimming: 4 bases; junction bases outside the gene matches: 0.

The chain carries TRBV4-1 and TRBJ2-2; D is perhaps TRBD1 (6 bases). This CDR3 has 14 residues. Germline loops: CDR1 MGHRA, CDR2 YSYEKL. V gave up 3 bases and J gave up 5 bases, with 10 bases separating them. CDR3: CASSHPGDTGELFF. The CDR3 DNA reads TGCGCCAGCAGCCATCCAGGGGATACCGGGGAGCTGTTTTTT.

The CDR3 DNA reads as TGTGCCAGCAGTTCTAGCGGCTCCACAGATACGCAGTATTTT. Protein product: CASSSSGSTDTQYF. J is TRBJ2-3 and V is TRBV27; 7 positions agree with TRBD2. This CDR3 spans 14 amino acids. V dropped 4 bases and J dropped 2; count of bases not matched to a gene: 3. CDR1 and CDR2 from the germline V gene are MNHEY and SMNVEV (reference sequence).

This clone is labeled medium-sized (0.01 to 0.1%). The CDR3 spells CASSLGDRGLSYEQYF. DNA of the CDR3: TGTGCCAGCAGTTTAGGAGACCGAGGCTTATCCTACGAGCAGTACTTC. This rearrangement joins TRBV27 to TRBJ2-7; D remains unclear. This CDR3 spans 16 amino acids. The germline CDR1 and CDR2 sequences are MNHEY and SMNVEV (reference sequence). Trimming shortened V by 2 bases and J by 1 base, and 15 bases separated the two germline ends.

V is TRBV5-1 and J is TRBJ2-1; 10 bases map to TRBD1. With 9 bases clipped from V and 2 bases from J, the junction kept 11 bases outside the gene matches. Germline values: CDR1 SGHRS, CDR2 YFSETQ. The CDR3 sequence is 16 residues long. The CDR3 protein is CATGTGVGRTYNEQFF. The CDR3 DNA is TGCGCCACCGGGACAGGGGTGGGGAGGACCTACAATGAGCAGTTCTTC.

In nucleotides, the CDR3 is TGTGCCAGCAGCCCCCAAATAGGAGACGGAAACACCATATATTTT. This sequence encodes CASSPQIGDGNTIYF. The V call is TRBV28, the J call TRBJ1-3; D ambiguous. V was shortened by 6 bases and J by 4 bases, with 16 bases between the two germline ends. CDR3 size: 15 residues. Germline-derived CDR1 and CDR2 are MDHEN and SYDVKM.

The gene calls are TRBV27 and TRBJ1-1; D is unresolved. The germline V and J ends were trimmed by 2 bases and 1 base, with 5 bases remaining between them. Germline V CDR1 and CDR2: MNHEY, SMNVEV (reference sequence). The CDR3 spans 13 residues. The CDR3 spells CASSLGPNTEAFF. For the CDR3, the DNA is TGTGCCAGCAGTTTAGGGCCGAACACTGAAGCTTTCTTT.

A few counts support this clone. The chain combines TRBV21-1 with TRBJ2-1; TRBD2 reflects the table's D call only, with no check against the DNA. TRBV21-1 is shown as a pseudogene. The CDR3 totals 14 residues. CDR3 sequence reads: CASRLAGGPNEQFF. CDR3 in DNA: TGTGCCAGCAGACTAGCGGGAGGGCCAAATGAGCAGTTCTTC.